This record covers a single T cell receptor (beta chain). Germline V gene lookup returns CDR1 SNHLY and CDR2 FYNNEI. The CDR3 covers 12 residues. V shed 4 bases and J shed 7 bases, with 8 bases lying between them. This sample was taken from a study of cytomegalovirus exposure and HLA in healthy donors. PCR used 60 Vbeta primers and 13 Jbeta primers. Clones were read by immunoSEQ multiplex PCR, and TCRdb kept only the in-frame ones, dropping some. The sample yields about 130,000 clones, roughly 10% seen once. V is TRBV2 and J is TRBJ1-3; the D is unclear. The sequence was obtained from a woman aged 18-35 years in good health and CMV-seropositive. Source material: PBMCs. CDR3 sequence reads: CASSVRVNTIYF. CDR3 nucleotides: TGTGCCAGCAGTGTCCGGGTGAACACCATATATTTT.